The rows below give T cell receptor beta chains drawn from one sample of a study of Graves' ophthalmopathy and Graves' hyperthyroidism. TCRdb reprocessed the multiplex PCR reads with MiXCR, giving one entry per CDR3 protein. The data hold over 500,000 distinct CDR3 sequences, with about 20% observed a single time. The specimen sequenced was peripheral blood. The receptors were sampled from a woman between 18 and 29 years old with stable Graves' hyperthyroidism. Some clones in this sample may be carry-over from other donors' samples. Each CDR3 is given with its conserved first and last residue. The order of the fields is CDR3 DNA, CDR3 protein, J gene, D gene, V gene, clone size. D genes are given only for firm matches. Size values are once, few and many counts, or a class for expanded clones, and some rows have none.

DNA: TGTGCCAGCTCACCAACGACAGATTATAATTCACCCCTCCACTTT
CDR3: CASSPTTDYNSPLHF
J: TRBJ1-6
D: -
V: TRBV18
size: many

DNA: TGTGCCTGTGCCCGGGACTTCAGGGGCTACACCTTC
CDR3: CACARDFRGYTF
J: TRBJ1-2
D: -
V: TRBV30
size: -

DNA: TGTGCCAGCAGTTACGGGCGGGAGTCCTACGAGCAGTACTTC
CDR3: CASSYGRESYEQYF
J: TRBJ2-7
D: TRBD2
V: TRBV6-5
size: few

DNA: TGTGCCATCAGTGAGGCAGGAGCGGGGGGGCCTGCGACCCAGTACTTC
CDR3: CAISEAGAGGPATQYF
J: TRBJ2-5
D: TRBD2
V: TRBV10-3
size: few

DNA: TGTGCCAGCAGTTACTCAACGGGGCTACGATTGAACACTGAAGCTTTCTTT
CDR3: CASSYSTGLRLNTEAFF
J: TRBJ1-1
D: -
V: TRBV6-5
size: -

DNA: TGTGCCAGCAGCGTACAGGGATATAGCAATCAGCCCCAGCATTTT
CDR3: CASSVQGYSNQPQHF
J: TRBJ1-5
D: -
V: TRBV28
size: -

DNA: TGTGCCAGCAGACGAACAGGGATGTACGGGGGTGGCTACACCTTC
CDR3: CASRRTGMYGGGYTF
J: TRBJ1-2
D: -
V: TRBV6-5
size: many

DNA: TGCGCCAGCAGCCAAGTTGGGAACGAGCAGTACTTC
CDR3: CASSQVGNEQYF
J: TRBJ2-7
D: -
V: TRBV4-1
size: many

DNA: TGCAGTGCTAGAGAGGGCTACCAAGAGACCCAGTACTTC
CDR3: CSAREGYQETQYF
J: TRBJ2-5
D: -
V: TRBV20-1
size: many

DNA: TGTGCCATCTATGCCAAGGGACCCAACTATGGCTACACCTTC
CDR3: CAIYAKGPNYGYTF
J: TRBJ1-2
D: -
V: TRBV6-1
size: many

DNA: TGCGCCAGCAGCCATCTCGGACAGGGGGCGAACACTGAAGCTTTCTTT
CDR3: CASSHLGQGANTEAFF
J: TRBJ1-1
D: TRBD1
V: TRBV4-1
size: few

DNA: TGTGCCAGCAGTGTAGGACAGGCTGTCTCCTACGAGCAGTACTTC
CDR3: CASSVGQAVSYEQYF
J: TRBJ2-7
D: TRBD1
V: TRBV2
size: -

DNA: TGTGCCAGCAGCGTAGAGGCTAGCGGTCGGGGCGAGCAGTACTTC
CDR3: CASSVEASGRGEQYF
J: TRBJ2-7
D: TRBD2
V: TRBV9
size: once

DNA: TGTGCCAGCAGATTCTCGGGAACCAACTATGGCTACACCTTC
CDR3: CASRFSGTNYGYTF
J: TRBJ1-2
D: -
V: TRBV6-5
size: many

DNA: TGTGCCAGCAGTCGATCCACCTACGAGCAGTACTTC
CDR3: CASSRSTYEQYF
J: TRBJ2-7
D: -
V: TRBV28
size: many

DNA: TGTGCCTGGAGTCGCGGCCTAGGTAGCGGGAGAAGCTACGAGCAGTACTTC
CDR3: CAWSRGLGSGRSYEQYF
J: TRBJ2-7
D: TRBD2
V: TRBV30
size: many

DNA: TGCAGTGCCGCGGGGGGAACCTACGAGCAGTACTTC
CDR3: CSAAGGTYEQYF
J: TRBJ2-7
D: TRBD2
V: TRBV20-1
size: many

DNA: TGTGCCAGCAACGGGAGGGGGGTAAGCAATCAGCCCCAGCATTTT
CDR3: CASNGRGVSNQPQHF
J: TRBJ1-5
D: -
V: TRBV6-5
size: many

DNA: TGCGCCAGCGGCCGAGGACAGGCATCAGAACGGTATGGCTACACCTTC
CDR3: CASGRGQASERYGYTF
J: TRBJ1-2
D: TRBD1
V: TRBV5-1
size: -

DNA: TGTGCCAGACAAACTACTTGGGACAGGAGATTAAACTATGGCTACACCTTC
CDR3: CARQTTWDRRLNYGYTF
J: TRBJ1-2
D: TRBD1
V: TRBV19
size: -

DNA: TGTGCCAGCACCCGGGACGGCAGCTCCTACGAGCAGTACTTC
CDR3: CASTRDGSSYEQYF
J: TRBJ2-7
D: -
V: TRBV6-2/TRBV6-3
size: -

DNA: TGCGCCAGCAGCACAACGACAGGGCAGACCGGGGAGCTGTTTTTT
CDR3: CASSTTTGQTGELFF
J: TRBJ2-2
D: TRBD1
V: TRBV10-1
size: many

DNA: TGTGCCAGCAGCTTAGTCGCGGGGGGAGAGACCCAGTACTTC
CDR3: CASSLVAGGETQYF
J: TRBJ2-5
D: TRBD2
V: TRBV7-6
size: -

DNA: TGTGCCAGCAGTTTAGAGGGGGGCTCAGGGGGCTACACCTTC
CDR3: CASSLEGGSGGYTF
J: TRBJ1-2
D: -
V: TRBV27
size: many

DNA: TGTGCCATCAGTCAGATTAGCAATCAGCCCCAGCATTTT
CDR3: CAISQISNQPQHF
J: TRBJ1-5
D: -
V: TRBV10-3
size: many

DNA: TGTGCCAGCAGTGGGACAGAGGGCTTCACTGAAGCTTTCTTT
CDR3: CASSGTEGFTEAFF
J: TRBJ1-1
D: -
V: TRBV6-1
size: -

DNA: TGTGCCAGCTCACCAGTGGCCGGGGAGCTGTTTTTT
CDR3: CASSPVAGELFF
J: TRBJ2-2
D: -
V: TRBV18
size: -

DNA: TGTGCCAGTATCGGGGTTGGACATAAGAACACTGATGCTTTCTTT
CDR3: CASIGVGHKNTDAFF
J: TRBJ1-1
D: -
V: TRBV19
size: few

DNA: TGTGCCAGCAGTCCACGAGGGACAGCGAACACTGAAGCTTTCTTT
CDR3: CASSPRGTANTEAFF
J: TRBJ1-1
D: TRBD1
V: TRBV27
size: many

DNA: TGTGCCAGCAGCGGAAGCGGGGGAGCCAAAAACATTCAGTACTTC
CDR3: CASSGSGGAKNIQYF
J: TRBJ2-4
D: TRBD2
V: TRBV9
size: once

DNA: TGTGCCAGCAGCTTGATAGACAGACCCTATGGCTACACCTTC
CDR3: CASSLIDRPYGYTF
J: TRBJ1-2
D: -
V: TRBV5-5
size: many

DNA: TGCAGTGCTAGAGGAGGAGGGAAGACCCAGTACTTC
CDR3: CSARGGGKTQYF
J: TRBJ2-5
D: -
V: TRBV20-1
size: -

DNA: TGTGCCAGCAGCCCGCGGACAGGGAGGGCCAAAAACATTCAGTACTTC
CDR3: CASSPRTGRAKNIQYF
J: TRBJ2-4
D: TRBD1
V: TRBV7-2
size: many

DNA: TGCGCCAGCAGTCAGACTTTCACCGGGGAGCTGTTTTTT
CDR3: CASSQTFTGELFF
J: TRBJ2-2
D: -
V: TRBV10-1
size: many

DNA: TGTGCCAGCAGTCCACCACGAGAGACCCAGTACTTC
CDR3: CASSPPRETQYF
J: TRBJ2-5
D: -
V: TRBV28
size: many

DNA: TGTGCCACCAGTGATTACGACAGGGGCTATGGCTACACCTTC
CDR3: CATSDYDRGYGYTF
J: TRBJ1-2
D: TRBD1
V: TRBV24-1
size: many

DNA: TGTGCCAGCAGCTTACCGGGGGAGGGGGAGACCCAGTACTTC
CDR3: CASSLPGEGETQYF
J: TRBJ2-5
D: TRBD2
V: TRBV11-2
size: many

DNA: TGTGCCAGCGACGATTGGGGATACCGTTCCTACAATGAGCAGTTCTTC
CDR3: CASDDWGYRSYNEQFF
J: TRBJ2-1
D: -
V: TRBV28
size: many

DNA: TGCAGTGCTAGAGATCGTTGGGGGACAGGGCCCCCTGATGGCTACACCTTC
CDR3: CSARDRWGTGPPDGYTF
J: TRBJ1-2
D: TRBD1
V: TRBV20-1
size: many

DNA: TGCAGTGCTCGGGACATCGGGGGTGAAATTTGGAACACTGAAGCTTTCTTT
CDR3: CSARDIGGEIWNTEAFF
J: TRBJ1-1
D: -
V: TRBV20-1
size: -

DNA: TGTGCCAGCAGCTTGGCGGGCAGTTCCCCCGGGGAGCTGTTTTTT
CDR3: CASSLAGSSPGELFF
J: TRBJ2-2
D: -
V: TRBV13
size: few